This T cell receptor beta chain was observed in a study of STAT5B mutations in CD4+ large granular lymphocyte leukemia. Study as a whole: Among healthy donors, a particular HLA allele went with more CDR3 'QG' motifs.

This clone was counted once. The assay was run at survey level. The method was immunoSEQ multiplex PCR; TCRdb's version includes in-frame clones alone and lacks a portion of them. The repertoire holds tens of thousands of clones, with 70% to 80% as singletons. Trimming removed 4 bases from V and 0 bases from J, with 12 bases in between. Germline CDR1 reads MGHRA; CDR2 reads YSYEKL. The CDR3 is made up of 15 amino acids. The TCR was taken from a human donor in good health. J is TRBJ1-1 and V is TRBV4-1; D ambiguous. The material sequenced was CD4+ T cells from blood buffy coats. The CDR3 loop is CASSPSLGLNTEAFF. In nucleotides, the CDR3 is TGCGCCAGCAGCCCAAGTTTGGGCTTGAACACTGAAGCTTTCTTT.